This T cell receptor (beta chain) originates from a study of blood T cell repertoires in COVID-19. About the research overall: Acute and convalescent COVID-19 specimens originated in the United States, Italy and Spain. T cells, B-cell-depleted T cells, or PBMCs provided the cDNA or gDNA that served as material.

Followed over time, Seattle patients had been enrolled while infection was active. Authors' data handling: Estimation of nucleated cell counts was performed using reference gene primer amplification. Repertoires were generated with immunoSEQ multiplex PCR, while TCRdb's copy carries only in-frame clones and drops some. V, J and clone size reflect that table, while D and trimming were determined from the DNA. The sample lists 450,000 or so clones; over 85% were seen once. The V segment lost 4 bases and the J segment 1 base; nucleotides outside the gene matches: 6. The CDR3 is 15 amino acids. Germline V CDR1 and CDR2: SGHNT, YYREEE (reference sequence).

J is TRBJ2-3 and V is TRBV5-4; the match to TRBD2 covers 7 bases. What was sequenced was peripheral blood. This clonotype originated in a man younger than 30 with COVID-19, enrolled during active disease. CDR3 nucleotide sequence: TGTGCCAGCAGCGCCCAGACTAGCCGCACAGATACGCAGTATTTT. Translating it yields CASSAQTSRTDTQYF.